Described below is a single TCR beta chain sequence and its context. This clonotype was seen a handful of times. Its antigen has not been determined. Base qualities are not provided; no much larger clone lies one nucleotide away. This sample is part of a study of T-cell memory formation after mild COVID-19 listed by TCRdb under 2021. As for the study more broadly: Most TCR sequence clusters were specific to one of the two donors. Longitudinal TCRalpha and TCRbeta repertoire sequencing tracked T-cell clones expanding and contracting after mild COVID-19 in a couple of donors. Two young, previously healthy adult volunteers, one female and one male, were included in the cohort.

Beyond this particular receptor, the publication reports: SARS-CoV-2 specificity of the second-wave clones peaking on day 37 was not confirmed. Contracting CD4+ clones turned up mainly in the CM and EM memory subsets, whereas EMRA was where CD8+ clones were enriched. Some responding clones were detected in pre-infection memory, which suggested that pre-existing cross-reactive memory T cells had joined the SARS-CoV-2 response. From day 15 to 85, contracting clones showed balanced CD4/CD8 phenotypes, whereas a second wave of clones that expanded from day 15 to 37 leaned towards CD4+. The study covered only two mild cases, and larger cohorts including severe cases with pre-infection samples were considered necessary.

The sequencing machine was an Illumina NovaSeq 6000. Using 5'RACE with constant-segment primers, TCRalpha and TCRbeta cDNA libraries were constructed, with sample barcodes and unique molecular identifiers added in the process. RNA was extracted from every sample with Trizol reagent. Libraries were amplified in two PCR steps, with a second sample barcode and Illumina TruSeq adapters added in the second step. Sequencing of libraries was performed on an Illumina NovaSeq with 2 x 150 bp paired-end reads. As for how the authors treated the data: Reads were demultiplexed and collapsed into UMI-guided consensus sequences with migec v1.2.7. Using mixcr v2.1.11, UMI consensuses were aligned to TRA and TRB V and J templates and then assembled into clonotypes. A clonotype was counted as expanded or contracted only if both edgeR and NoisET called the change significant, with noise models trained on biological replicates. edgeR calls used a false discovery rate-adjusted p below 0.01 and a log2 fold-change threshold of 1. As an exploratory analysis of dynamics, max-normalized trajectories of the 1000 most abundant clonotypes were examined with PCA combined with hierarchical clustering. Separately sequenced CD4+ and CD8+ repertoires were used to assign a CD4 or CD8 phenotype to each responding clone. TCRdb trimmed the raw reads at Q25, called clones with MiXCR and kept productive beta chains. Rows with a matching CDR3 protein are joined into one entry that keeps the most common DNA and genes. For this entry, the V and J calls and clone size follow TCRdb and not the study's own pipeline. Recorded for this sample are under 350,000 distinct CDR3 sequences; about 16% of them occurred a single time. Around 23% of the sample lies in the top ten.

There are 14 amino acids in the CDR3, from cysteine to phenylalanine inclusive. Only the CDR3 portion is preserved as DNA: 42 bases, with reading frame beginning at the first base. The germline V gene provides CDR1 SQVTM and CDR2 ANQGSEA. Trimming leaves V shorter by 4 bases and J shorter by 2 bases, with the junction holding 3 bases beyond the gene matches. Ficoll-Paque density gradient centrifugation was used to isolate PBMCs. The sequencing sample was made of PBMCs or a T cell subset sorted from them (not recorded which). The rearranged chain carries TRBV29-1 and TRBJ2-1; TRBD1 aligns with 9 central bases. The clonotype was recovered from a man in his late teens or twenties who had mild COVID-19 (a few samples of this study predate the infection). The sample titles of this study are shuffled in the database, so cell type and time point are left out; the donor was told from shared clones. The CDR3 is CSVGTGEAYNEQFF. The DNA reads as follows: TGCAGCGTTGGGACAGGGGAGGCCTACAATGAGCAGTTCTTC.